Following are 25 T cell receptor beta chains from one sample sequenced in a study of regulatory T cells in long-lasting Graves disease. Through Arm-PCR of CDR3 regions and iRepertoire HTBI primers, TCR beta libraries were built. TCRdb fed the multiplex PCR reads into MiXCR, producing one record per CDR3 protein. The sample yields 550,000 to 700,000 distinct CDR3 sequences, about 16% seen once. Time point reported: newly diagnosed GD, antithyroid drugs for less than 3 months. Construction of the TCR library relied on RNA isolated from PBMCs. These sequences were also reported in another study, on T cells in Graves' hyperthyroidism and ophthalmopathy.

The specimen was peripheral blood mononuclear cells (PBMCs), collected at new diagnosis, from a patient treated with antithyroid drugs. Every receptor here comes from a man between 18 and 29 years old with Graves disease.

This chain connects TRBV4-2 to TRBJ2-7; 7 bases agree with TRBD1. With V trimmed by 1 base and J by 3 bases, 6 bases remained unmatched. This CDR3 region has 15 residues. Germline-derived CDR1 and CDR2 are LGHNA and YNFKEQ. The CDR3 region is CASSQGGAGGYEQYF. The CDR3 DNA reads as TGTGCCAGCAGCCAAGGAGGGGCAGGGGGCTACGAGCAGTACTTC.

This clonotype occurred many times. The genes are TRBV12-3 or TRBV12-4 and TRBJ2-7; no firm D call. V shed 1 base and J shed 3 bases, with 4 bases lying between them. The CDR3 extends over 12 amino acids. The DNA of the CDR3 is TGTGCCAGCAGTTTAGATATCTACGAGCAGTACTTC. It encodes CASSLDIYEQYF.

This clonotype occurred many times. The chain is built from TRBV27 and TRBJ1-4; D is possibly TRBD1 (6 bases). The CDR3 runs 14 residues. Per germline, CDR1 MNHEY and CDR2 SMNVEV (reference sequence). V lost 2 bases, J lost 6 bases, and 10 bases lay in between. The CDR3 sequence: CASSLNPGDEKLFF. For the CDR3, the DNA is TGTGCCAGCAGTTTAAACCCAGGGGATGAAAAACTGTTTTTT. The variable domain in full, with the rest retrieved from reference TRBV27 and TRBJ1-4, is EAQVTQNPRYLITVTGKKLTVTCSQNMNHEYMSWYRQDPGLGLRQIYYSMNVEVTDKGDVPEGYKVSRKEKRNFPLILESPSPNQTSLYFCASSLNPGDEKLFFGSGTQLSVL.

The chain employs TRBV29-1 and TRBJ1-1; D unclear. Between the trimmed V and J ends, which lost 6 bases and 0 bases, there was a span of 23 bases. This CDR3 region has 17 residues. CDR1 and CDR2 from the germline V gene are SQVTM and ANQGSEA. The CDR3 loop reads CSVDIVGPEVVNTEAFF. The CDR3 coding sequence is TGCAGCGTGGATATTGTGGGCCCGGAGGTGGTGAACACTGAAGCTTTCTTT.

This clonotype was counted between two and nine times. This chain's CDR3 is CAWSSGEGHEQFF. CDR3 nucleotides: TGTGCCTGGAGTTCGGGGGAGGGCCACGAGCAGTTCTTC. The rearrangement links TRBV30 to TRBJ2-1; 7 bases map to TRBD2. There are 13 residues in the CDR3. With V trimmed by 2 bases and J by 10 bases, 8 bases remained unmatched. The germline CDR1 and CDR2 sequences are GTSNPN and SVGIG (reference sequence). The full variable domain, completed using reference TRBV30 and TRBJ2-1, is SQTIHQWPATLVQPVGSPLSLECTVEGTSNPNLYWYRQAAGRGLQLLFYSVGIGQISSEVPQNLSASRPQDRQFILSSKKLLLSDSGFYLCAWSSGEGHEQFFGPGTRLTVL.

This clonotype has at least ten counts. This chain uses TRBV5-1 with TRBJ2-2, with D unclear. Germline CDR1 is SGHRS and CDR2 is YFSETQ. With 2 bases removed from V and 8 bases from J, the gap between germline ends came to 16 bases. The CDR3 totals 15 residues. This chain's CDR3 is CASSFGTSVLGELFF. The CDR3, as DNA: TGCGCCAGCAGCTTTGGAACGAGTGTTTTGGGGGAGCTGTTTTTT.

This clonotype was counted at least ten times. This chain joins TRBV30 and TRBJ1-2; no clear D gene. This CDR3 has 12 amino acids. V dropped 1 base and J dropped 5 bases, with 8 bases sitting between them. Germline CDR1 and CDR2: GTSNPN and SVGIG (reference sequence). The CDR3, as DNA: TGTGCCTGGAGTGGGGGAGTATATGGCTACACCTTC. It codes for CAWSGGVYGYTF.

This clonotype was seen a few times. This sequence joins TRBV28 and TRBJ1-2, with TRBD1 as a possible D gene (6 bases). The germline V and J ends were trimmed by 3 bases and 4 bases, with 12 bases remaining between them. The CDR3 extends over 14 amino acids. Germline V CDR1 and CDR2: MDHEN, SYDVKM. CDR3 residues: CASSFLGTLYGYTF. Here the CDR3 DNA reads TGTGCCAGCAGTTTTCTCGGGACACTCTATGGCTACACCTTC.

This clonotype was counted at least ten times. The chain couples TRBV20-1 to TRBJ2-5, with D unresolved. CDR1 and CDR2 from the germline V gene are DFQATT and SNEGSKA (reference sequence). This CDR3 has 13 amino acids. Trimming left V 3 bases short and J 2 bases short, with 10 bases between. The CDR3 coding sequence is TGCAGTGCTAGCGAATTGGGGCAAGAGACCCAGTACTTC. Translating it yields CSASELGQETQYF.

At least ten counts were recorded for this clonotype. The rearrangement links TRBV27 to TRBJ2-2; no clear D. This CDR3 contains 13 residues. Trimming removed 0 bases from V and 3 bases from J, with 2 bases in between. The germline V gene encodes CDR1 MNHEY and CDR2 SMNVEV (reference sequence). The CDR3 reads CASSLSYTGELFF. In DNA form, the CDR3 reads TGTGCCAGCAGTTTATCCTACACCGGGGAGCTGTTTTTT.

This clonotype was observed a few times. Sequence at one end of the junction differs from germline and may be a read error. The V and J genes are TRBV7-9 and TRBJ1-1; D is unresolved. CDR1 is SEHNR and CDR2 is FQNEAQ in the germline V gene (reference sequence). The CDR3 has 14 residues. The CDR3 is CASSQAELNTEAFF. The CDR3 DNA reads as TGCGCCAGCAGCCAAGCGGAATTGAACACTGAAGCTTTCTTT.

Many counts were recorded for this clonotype. The V and J genes are TRBV12-3 or TRBV12-4 and TRBJ2-1; D unclear. V lost 5 bases and J lost 1, with 15 bases in between. This CDR3 spans 16 amino acids. The CDR3 DNA reads TGTGCCAGCAGTGCAAGACTTTCCGGGTCCTACAATGAGCAGTTCTTC. Encoded protein: CASSARLSGSYNEQFF.

This clonotype was detected a few times. This may be a read error: a much more frequent sequence differs by one nucleotide. The gene calls are TRBV7-6 and TRBJ1-1; D is ambiguous. CDR1 is SGHVS and CDR2 is FNYEAQ in the germline V gene. This CDR3 contains 12 residues. V dropped 5 bases and J dropped 3 bases, with 7 bases sitting between them. CDR3 DNA sequence: TGTGCCAGCAGCCCGGATTACACTGAAGCTTTCTTT. This translates into CASSPDYTEAFF.

About this clonotype itself: A much more abundant neighbour one base away suggests this may be a read error. Likely a read error: the CDR3 ends without its conserved phenylalanine or tryptophan. J is TRBJ2-7 and V is TRBV28, with 9 bases aligning to TRBD1. Germline V gene lookup returns CDR1 MDHEN and CDR2 SYDVKM. CDR3 length: 15 amino acids. Germline trimming cut 4 bases from V and 6 bases from J; bases unmatched to any gene: 10. CDR3 DNA sequence: TGTGCCAGCAGTTCCGTGACAGGGGGTTCGCTCGAGCAGTACCTC. It encodes CASSSVTGGSLEQYL.

This clonotype was found many times. The chain links TRBV11-2 to TRBJ1-1; TRBD1 might be the D (5 bases). Trimming cost V 8 bases and J 1 base, with 11 bases left between them. CDR3 size: 13 residues. Germline CDR1 reads SGHAT; CDR2 reads FQNNGV. The CDR3 DNA is TGTGCCAGCGAGGTCAGGGCGAACACTGAAGCTTTCTTT. It specifies CASEVRANTEAFF.

The genes are TRBV6-4 and TRBJ1-6; D uncertain. CDR1 is MRHNA and CDR2 is SNTAGT in the germline V gene. CDR3 length: 15 residues. Trimming shortened V by 5 bases and J by 7 bases, and 15 bases separated the two germline ends. The CDR3 sequence: CASSSRTARNSPLHF. In DNA form, the CDR3 reads TGTGCCAGCAGTTCCCGAACGGCCCGAAATTCACCCCTCCACTTT.

The genes are TRBV20-1 and TRBJ2-3; 12 positions match TRBD2. CDR1 is DFQATT, CDR2 SNEGSKA, per germline (reference sequence). The CDR3 is 22 residues long. Unmatched junction bases numbered 27, after V lost 5 bases and J lost 3 bases. CDR3 region: CSASGTGGLAGYERYRTDTQYF. CDR3 in DNA: TGCAGTGCTTCGGGGACAGGTGGACTAGCGGGATACGAAAGATATAGGACAGATACGCAGTATTTT.

This clonotype has at least ten counts. The rearrangement joins TRBV27 to TRBJ2-7, with 10 nucleotides matching TRBD2. This CDR3 has 13 amino acids. Looked up from germline, CDR1 is MNHEY and CDR2 is SMNVEV (reference sequence). V lost 7 bases, J lost 8 bases, and 8 bases stayed unmatched. DNA for the CDR3: TGTGCCAGCACTGGACTAGCGGCCGATAAGCAGTACTTC. Translation gives CASTGLAADKQYF.

Comments on this clonotype: This may arise from a read error, as a much more abundant clone is one base away. A read error is likely, as this CDR3 ends without the conserved phenylalanine or tryptophan. The genes are TRBV10-3 and TRBJ1-1; D is perhaps TRBD1 (6 bases). The CDR3 runs to 14 residues. Germline V gene sequence: CDR1 ENHRY, CDR2 SYGVKD. V was cut by 6 bases and J by 2 bases, with 13 bases left in between. CDR3 nucleotide sequence: TGTGCCATCAGGAAGGACAGTCTAAACACTGAAGCTTTCTTG. It translates to CAIRKDSLNTEAFL.

There are a few counts of this clonotype. The rearrangement links TRBV4-2 to TRBJ2-7; D is unclear. The V gene's germline CDR1 is LGHNA and CDR2 YNFKEQ. Trimming removed 4 bases at V and 5 bases at J, with 12 bases between. This CDR3 is 13 amino acids long. As DNA, the CDR3 is TGTGCCAGCAGCCCGAGACCCACGGACGAGCAGTACTTC. This sequence encodes CASSPRPTDEQYF.

This clonotype was seen ten or more times. The chain recombines TRBV30 with TRBJ2-5; 10 nucleotides align to TRBD2. J was trimmed by 4 bases and V by 3 bases; bases with no gene match: 14. The germline V gene encodes CDR1 GTSNPN and CDR2 SVGIG (reference sequence). The CDR3 has 17 residues. The chain's CDR3 is CAWRRSGASGSRETQYF. In DNA, the CDR3 is TGTGCCTGGAGACGAAGCGGGGCTAGCGGGAGTCGAGAGACCCAGTACTTC.

This clonotype turned up a few times. The gene calls are TRBV7-6 and TRBJ2-3; possible D gene TRBD1, 5 bases. The CDR3 spans 14 residues. Deletions cut 0 bases from V and 4 bases from J, with 8 bases between. Germline V gene sequence: CDR1 SGHVS, CDR2 FNYEAQ. This chain's CDR3 is CASSLARRADTQYF. In DNA form, the CDR3 reads TGTGCCAGCAGCTTAGCGCGCAGGGCAGATACGCAGTATTTT.

In its sample, this clonotype was seen many times. The chain joins TRBV11-1 to TRBJ1-1; 9 bases match TRBD1. Germline trimming cut 5 bases from V and 4 bases from J; bases unmatched to any gene: 5. The CDR3 totals 14 residues. Germline V CDR1 and CDR2: SGHAT, FQDESV (reference sequence). This CDR3 is CASSPLQGATEAFF. CDR3 coding DNA: TGTGCCAGCAGCCCACTACAGGGGGCCACTGAAGCTTTCTTT.

This clonotype appeared many times. V is TRBV11-2 and J is TRBJ2-1; 8 bases match TRBD2. Per the germline V gene, CDR1 is SGHAT and CDR2 is FQNNGV. Trimming removed 5 bases from V and 2 bases from J; junction bases left unmatched: 8. This CDR3 has 16 residues. The CDR3 nucleotides are TGTGCCAGCAGCGGAAAGCGGGAGCGTACCTACAATGAGCAGTTCTTC. It is translated as CASSGKRERTYNEQFF.

This sequence joins TRBV19 and TRBJ2-1, with D unclear. Trimming left V 5 bases short and J 10 bases short, with 12 bases between. The CDR3 runs to 12 residues. Germline CDR1 and CDR2: LNHDA and SQIVND (reference sequence). The CDR3: CASSLTREEQFF. The CDR3 bases are TGTGCCAGTAGTTTAACACGAGAGGAGCAGTTCTTC.